These T cell receptor beta chains were read from a single sample in a study of human T cells and chemical hapten exposure. TCRdb redid the calling of the RACE reads with MiXCR, one entry per CDR3 protein. Of under 450,000 distinct CDR3 sequences listed, 6% to 7% are singletons. The source was whole blood, collected in connection with sensitization to the hapten diphenylcyclopropenone (DPC). Receptors were obtained from a young woman with alopecia areata. Some clones in this sample may be carry-over from other donors' samples. Each CDR3 is given with its conserved first and last residue. D genes are given only for firm matches. Size values are once, few and many counts, or a class for expanded clones, and some rows have none.

v_call	d_call	j_call	clone_size	cdr3_nt	cdr3_aa
TRBV20-1	.	TRBJ1-1	many	TGCAGTGCTAGAGGAGGGTCGGACACTGAAGCTTTCTTT	CSARGGSDTEAFF
TRBV4-3	.	TRBJ1-1	many	TGCGCCAGCAGCCGGGGGCGTAGAGTGAACACTGAAGCTTTCTTT	CASSRGRRVNTEAFF
TRBV14	.	TRBJ1-1	many	TGTGCCAGCAGCTCACAACGGGGAACTGAAGCTTTCTTT	CASSSQRGTEAFF
TRBV20-1	.	TRBJ1-1	.	TGCAGTGCTCGGCGGGGTTCCCCGAACACTGAAGCTTTCTTT	CSARRGSPNTEAFF
TRBV6-5	.	TRBJ1-3	few	TGTGCCAGCAGTCTATCACAGGGAATAGGAGGCGGGGACACCATATATTTT	CASSLSQGIGGGDTIYF
TRBV6-2/TRBV6-3	.	TRBJ1-1	.	TGTGCCAGCAGTTACCATGGGGCGAAGAACACTGAAGCTTTCTTT	CASSYHGAKNTEAFF
TRBV5-5	.	TRBJ1-3	many	TGTGCCAGCAGCTTGGGGGCACCTGATTCTGGAAACACCATATATTTT	CASSLGAPDSGNTIYF
TRBV18	.	TRBJ2-3	.	TGTGCCAGCTCACCCTATCCTTTGCTAGAGCCCACAGATACGCAGTATTTT	CASSPYPLLEPTDTQYF
TRBV2	.	TRBJ1-2	many	TGTGCCAGCAGTACTATTACAGGCTCGGGGAACTATGGCTACACCTTC	CASSTITGSGNYGYTF
TRBV6-1	.	TRBJ2-7	few	TGTGCCAGCAGTGAAGGCGTCCTGCCAACCTACGAGCAGTACTTC	CASSEGVLPTYEQYF
TRBV7-9	.	TRBJ2-2	.	TGTGCCAGCAGCTTAAGACTAAAGTCGGGAACCGGGGAGCTGTTTTTT	CASSLRLKSGTGELFF
TRBV10-3	.	TRBJ1-5	few	TGTGCCACCGGGGACAATCCCGGGGATCAGCCCCAGCATTTT	CATGDNPGDQPQHF
TRBV7-9	.	TRBJ1-6	many	TGTGCCAGCACCCAAGTTGATTCACCCCTCCACTTT	CASTQVDSPLHF
TRBV10-3	.	TRBJ2-7	few	TGTGCCATCAGTCCGGGACAACCGACTTACGAGCAGTACTTC	CAISPGQPTYEQYF
TRBV7-8	.	TRBJ1-1	many	TGTGCCAGCAGCTTATCGGTGGGAATAGGCACTGAAGCTTTCTTT	CASSLSVGIGTEAFF
TRBV20-1	.	TRBJ1-6	.	TGCAGTGCTGGAGGGGGGCTGGGGAATTCACCCCTCCACTTT	CSAGGGLGNSPLHF
TRBV20-1	.	TRBJ1-1	.	TGCAGTGCTCCCAGGACGGCTATGAACACTGAAGCTTTCTTT	CSAPRTAMNTEAFF
TRBV9	.	TRBJ2-1	.	TGTGCCAGCAGCACCCAAGGGGGGCTCGGCTATGAGCAGTTCTTC	CASSTQGGLGYEQFF
TRBV25-1	.	TRBJ2-5	few	TGTGCCAGCGCTAGAGGCCAAGAGACCCAGTACTTC	CASARGQETQYF
TRBV4-3	TRBD1	TRBJ1-2	many	TGCGCCAGCAGCCCTGGACAGGGATCGCTTAATTATGGCTACACCTTC	CASSPGQGSLNYGYTF
TRBV10-3	.	TRBJ1-5	many	TGTGCCATCAGTGAGTCGGGCACCAATAGCAATCAGCCCCAGCATTTT	CAISESGTNSNQPQHF
TRBV6-1	.	TRBJ2-5	few	TGTGCCAGCAGTGGAGGCAGGGTGCAAAACTTCCAAGAGACCCAGTACTTC	CASSGGRVQNFQETQYF
TRBV9	.	TRBJ2-2	.	TGTGCCAGCAGCGCCTCTCAACCCACCGGGGAGCTGTTTTTT	CASSASQPTGELFF
TRBV7-2	.	TRBJ2-3	.	TGTGCCAGCAGCCCGCCGAGAGCAGATACGCAGTATTTT	CASSPPRADTQYF
TRBV6-5	TRBD1	TRBJ2-2	many	TGTGCCAGCAGCGGTACAGGGGCCACCGGGGAGCTGTTTTTT	CASSGTGATGELFF
TRBV7-2	.	TRBJ1-1	.	TGTGCCAGCAGCTCGGCTTCCAATGGGAGGGAAGCTTTCTTT	CASSSASNGREAFF
TRBV3-1	.	TRBJ1-6	.	TGTGCCAGCAGCCAAGTCTACAGCTCTCATTCACCCCTCCACTTT	CASSQVYSSHSPLHF
TRBV5-1	TRBD1	TRBJ1-4	.	TGCGCCAGCAGCTTCCAAAGGGGGCCCAATGAAAAACTGTTTTTT	CASSFQRGPNEKLFF
TRBV5-1	TRBD1	TRBJ2-7	few	TGCGCCAGCAGAGTAGGGACAGAAGGGGGCGAGCAGTACTTC	CASRVGTEGGEQYF
TRBV5-1	.	TRBJ2-1	few	TGCGCCAGCAGTGGGTCTAGGGATGAGCAGTTCTTC	CASSGSRDEQFF
TRBV6-5	.	TRBJ1-1	many	TGTGCCAGCAGCCGGGACGATGAAGCTTTCTTT	CASSRDDEAFF
TRBV10-3	TRBD1	TRBJ1-1	.	TGTGCCATCAGTGAGTTCGTGGCAGGGGGGAGTACTGAAGCTTTCTTT	CAISEFVAGGSTEAFF
TRBV7-2	TRBD2	TRBJ2-5	few	TGTGCCAGCAGCTTCGCTACGGGGGGGATCCAAGAGACCCAGTACTTC	CASSFATGGIQETQYF